This T cell receptor beta chain appears in the sequencing data of a study of blood T cell repertoires in COVID-19. As for the study in general: Both acute and convalescent COVID-19 samples were obtained from the United States, Italy and Spain.

As handled by the study authors: Estimation of nucleated cell counts was performed using reference gene primer amplification. Using immunoSEQ multiplex PCR, the repertoire was profiled, and TCRdb retains in-frame clones only, with some absent. The D gene and trimming were derived from the DNA, and the V and J assignments and clone size from that table. The sample lists under 80,000 clones, around 85% seen once, with about 12% in the top ten. Trimming took 0 bases from V and 5 from J, leaving 7 bases between them. Germline V gene sequence: CDR1 LGHDT, CDR2 YNNKEL (reference sequence). The CDR3 covers 13 residues.

The chain employs TRBV3-1 (or the pseudogene TRBV3-2) and TRBJ2-5; D is unresolved. The sequenced material came from peripheral blood. The sequence was obtained from a human donor in a cohort sampled during active COVID-19. The DNA for the CDR3 is TGTGCCAGCAGCCAAGATGCCAGGGAGACCCAGTACTTC. It encodes CASSQDARETQYF.